This entry lists 12 T cell receptor beta chains sequenced from one sample in a study of cytomegalovirus exposure and HLA in healthy donors. Both 60 Vbeta primers and 13 Jbeta primers went into the PCR. The table came from immunoSEQ multiplex PCR; TCRdb's copy has only in-frame clones and leaves some out. The sample lists roughly 120,000 clones, around 80% occurring once. Sequencing was performed on PBMCs. These receptors came from a man aged 50-60 years in good health and CMV-seronegative.

The V gene is TRBV18, the J gene TRBJ2-7, with D possibly matching TRBD2 (6 bases). Germline values: CDR1 KGHSH, CDR2 LQKENI. The CDR3 spans 15 residues. V was clipped by 0 bases and J by 1 base, with 10 bases between them. The CDR3: CASSPPAGRSYEQYF. CDR3 nucleotides: TGTGCCAGCTCACCACCGGCAGGGAGGTCCTACGAGCAGTACTTC.

This chain links TRBV28 with TRBJ2-7, with 11 bases identical to TRBD1. Germline values: CDR1 MDHEN, CDR2 SYDVKM. J gave up 7 bases and V 3 bases, and 8 bases lay outside the gene matches. The CDR3 contains 15 residues. The CDR3 DNA is TGTGCCAGCAGTTTTTTACCGGGACAGGGGGGTGAGCAGTACTTC. Its protein is CASSFLPGQGGEQYF.

The chain carries TRBV6-5 and TRBJ2-1; TRBD2 aligns across 8 bases. This CDR3 region has 16 residues. With V trimmed by 0 bases and J by 9 bases, 10 bases remained unmatched. Germline V lookup: CDR1 MNHEY, CDR2 SVGAGI. CDR3: CASSYSVREGYGEQFF. The CDR3 nucleotides are TGTGCCAGCAGTTACTCCGTCCGGGAGGGTTATGGTGAGCAGTTCTTC.

The J gene is TRBJ1-4, the V gene TRBV28, with D maybe TRBD1 (5 bases). CDR1 and CDR2 from the germline V gene are MDHEN and SYDVKM. The CDR3 has 16 residues. V gave up 6 bases and J gave up 1 base, with 15 bases separating them. As DNA, the CDR3 is TGTGCCAGCAGCAACCTGTCAGGGCGAACTAATGAAAAACTGTTTTTT. Translating it yields CASSNLSGRTNEKLFF.

The V gene is TRBV11-2, the J gene TRBJ1-2; the D gene is possibly TRBD1 (5 bases). V was clipped by 5 bases and J by 3 bases, with 13 bases between them. This CDR3 comprises 14 residues. From germline, CDR1 is SGHAT and CDR2 FQNNGV. CDR3 amino acids: CASSRPGRDYGYTF. The CDR3 nucleotides are TGTGCCAGCAGCCGTCCGGGCAGGGACTATGGCTACACCTTC.

This chain links TRBV7-2 with TRBJ1-1, with 7 bases lining up with TRBD1. This CDR3 is 14 amino acids long. Germline loops: CDR1 SGHTA, CDR2 FQGNSA. V was clipped by 5 bases and J by 3 bases; unmatched bases: 6. The CDR3 protein is CASSTPDRYTEAFF. CDR3 in DNA: TGTGCCAGCAGCACGCCGGACAGGTACACTGAAGCTTTCTTT.

A word on this clone: This CDR3 is also generated by other DNA sequences in the sample. The gene calls are TRBV28 and TRBJ1-1; weak D call: TRBD1 (5 bases). CDR1 is MDHEN and CDR2 is SYDVKM in the germline V gene. The CDR3 contains 11 residues. Trimming cost V 6 bases and J 6 bases, with 8 bases left between them. The CDR3 nucleotides are TGTGCCAGCAGGGGGCGGCCTGAAGCTTTCTTT. Protein: CASRGRPEAFF.

The V and J genes are TRBV11-2 and TRBJ2-1; 8 bases map to TRBD2. CDR1 is SGHAT and CDR2 is FQNNGV in the germline V gene. The CDR3 length is 16 residues. The V segment lost 5 bases and the J segment 5 bases; nucleotides outside the gene matches: 11. DNA for the CDR3: TGTGCCAGCAGCGGTGGGACTAGTAGGCCGAACAATGAGCAGTTCTTC. It yields the protein CASSGGTSRPNNEQFF.

About this clone itself: Other DNA sequences in this specimen translate into the identical CDR3. The J gene is TRBJ1-5, the V gene TRBV10-3, with TRBD1 matching 7 bases. Germline V gene sequence: CDR1 ENHRY, CDR2 SYGVKD. Trimming cost V 0 bases and J 5 bases; bases outside gene matches: 7. The CDR3 runs 16 residues. CDR3 bases: TGTGCCATCAGTGAGTCCCGGCAGGGGGAAGATCAGCCCCAGCATTTT. This codes for CAISESRQGEDQPQHF.

The chain couples TRBV4-3 to TRBJ2-1, with 13 bases matching TRBD2. From germline, CDR1 is LGHNA and CDR2 YSLEER. Trimming cost V 3 bases and J 6 bases; bases outside gene matches: 8. The CDR3 sequence is 17 residues long. The CDR3 sequence is CASSHSLAGGPINEQFF. In nucleotides, the CDR3 is TGCGCCAGCAGCCACTCACTAGCGGGGGGGCCTATCAATGAGCAGTTCTTC.

This chain connects TRBV28 to TRBJ2-7, with TRBD1 matching 10 bases. Germline V lookup: CDR1 MDHEN, CDR2 SYDVKM. After removal of 5 bases from V and 3 bases from J, the junction contained 7 bases not matched to a gene. The CDR3 runs 15 residues. The DNA of the CDR3 is TGTGCCAGCAGTCCGACAGGGGGCTACTTCTACGAGCAGTACTTC. This gives the protein CASSPTGGYFYEQYF.

V is TRBV6-5 and J is TRBJ2-3; weak D call: TRBD2 (5 bases). Between the trimmed V and J ends, which lost 2 bases and 9 bases, there was a span of 12 bases. Germline lookup yields CDR1 MNHEY and CDR2 SVGAGI. This CDR3 spans 13 amino acids. The CDR3: CASSYSSGGTQYF. In DNA, the CDR3 is TGTGCCAGCAGTTACAGCTCAGGCGGGACGCAGTATTTT.